These 20 T cell receptor beta chains share one sample of origin, sequenced in a study of shared clonotypes between healthy human individuals. The assay was immunoSEQ multiplex PCR, and TCRdb's table has in-frame clones only and misses some. This table holds under 200,000 clones, approximately 92% found once. The material sequenced was naive CD4+ T cells sorted from blood. Subset in this sample: CD45RA+ positively selected. The receptors here all came from a woman aged 25 to 39 in good health.

The chain is built from TRBV18 and TRBJ2-5; 8 positions agree with TRBD2. The J call could be wrong; TRBJ2-7 is a better fit for the DNA end. CDR3 length: 15 amino acids. Germline lookup yields CDR1 KGHSH and CDR2 LQKENI. The CDR3 DNA reads TGTGCCAGCTCACCGGGTCGGGAGGGAGTATACGAGCAGTACTTC. Translated, it gives CASSPGREGVYEQYF.

The gene calls are TRBV5-1 and TRBJ1-3; D is unclear. Trimming took off 4 bases at V and 0 bases at J, with 5 bases between the two ends. The CDR3 length is 13 residues. In germline, CDR1 is SGHRS, CDR2 YFSETQ. The DNA of the CDR3 is TGCGCCAGCAGCGAAAGCTCTGGAAACACCATATATTTT. As protein: CASSESSGNTIYF.

V and J are TRBV19 and TRBJ1-1; maybe TRBD1 (5 bases). Germline loops: CDR1 LNHDA, CDR2 SQIVND (reference sequence). Trimming removed 9 bases at V and 12 bases at J, with 17 bases between. The CDR3 runs 11 residues. Written as DNA, the CDR3 is TGTGCCAGCCAAAGGGCAGGGTTTACTTTCTTT. This encodes CASQRAGFTFF.

The chain is built from TRBV5-1 and TRBJ2-1; D is unresolved. Germline loops: CDR1 SGHRS, CDR2 YFSETQ. The CDR3 consists of 12 residues. Trimming pared 4 bases from V and 7 bases from J, leaving 9 bases between. Written as DNA, the CDR3 is TGCGCCAGCAGCGTAAGAGGTAATGAGCAGTTCTTC. Protein product: CASSVRGNEQFF.

The genes are TRBV6-5 and TRBJ2-7, with 10 bases matching TRBD2. The CDR3 consists of 15 residues. V gave up 2 bases and J gave up 5 bases; unmatched junction bases: 6. Germline V gene sequence: CDR1 MNHEY, CDR2 SVGAGI. CDR3 DNA sequence: TGTGCCAGCAGTTACGCTAGCGGGAGAATCAACGAGCAGTACTTC. The encoded protein is CASSYASGRINEQYF.

The chain employs TRBV28 and TRBJ2-7, with D hard to call. V lost 7 bases and J lost 0, with 16 bases in between. CDR3 size: 15 residues. Germline V lookup: CDR1 MDHEN, CDR2 SYDVKM. CDR3 nucleotides: TGTGCCAGCATCGTGAATCGCGGAGCCTCCTACGAGCAGTACTTC. Protein product: CASIVNRGASYEQYF.

The rearrangement uses TRBV27 and TRBJ1-1; 9 nucleotides line up with TRBD1. J was trimmed by 1 base and V by 4 bases; bases with no gene match: 4. The CDR3 length is 15 residues. The germline CDR1 and CDR2 sequences are MNHEY and SMNVEV (reference sequence). For the CDR3, the DNA is TGTGCCAGCAGTTCCCCGGGACAGGGGAACACTGAAGCTTTCTTT. It translates to CASSSPGQGNTEAFF.

The chain couples TRBV5-1 to TRBJ2-5, with TRBD2 identical over 12 bases. The end of the DNA fits TRBJ2-7 better, so the J call may be wrong. The CDR3 has 16 amino acids. Per the germline V gene, CDR1 is SGHRS and CDR2 is YFSETQ. CDR3 coding DNA: TGCGCCAGCAGCTTGGAGACTAGCGGGAGATCCTACGAGCAGTACTTC. Amino acid sequence: CASSLETSGRSYEQYF.

The chain employs TRBV28 and TRBJ1-2, with D possibly matching TRBD1 (5 bases). The CDR3 extends over 12 amino acids. The V and J ends lost 8 bases and 5 bases respectively, with 12 bases between them. Germline assignment: CDR1 MDHEN and CDR2 SYDVKM. The CDR3 reads CASQPGWYGYTF. CDR3 in DNA: TGTGCCAGCCAACCAGGGTGGTATGGCTACACCTTC.

This chain links TRBV28 with TRBJ1-5, with D uncertain. With 5 bases removed from V and 5 bases from J, the gap between germline ends came to 10 bases. This CDR3 comprises 13 residues. Germline V gene lookup returns CDR1 MDHEN and CDR2 SYDVKM. The CDR3 spells CASSPRQYQPQHF. The CDR3, as DNA: TGTGCCAGCAGTCCTAGGCAGTATCAGCCCCAGCATTTT.

This chain joins TRBV7-9 and TRBJ2-7; 9 positions match TRBD1. Germline assignment: CDR1 SEHNR and CDR2 FQNEAQ (reference sequence). The CDR3 loop spans 15 amino acids. The trim removed 0 bases at V and 1 base at J, leaving 1 base unmatched. Here the CDR3 reads CASSLADRGSYEQYF. The CDR3 coding sequence is TGTGCCAGCAGCTTAGCGGACAGGGGTTCCTACGAGCAGTACTTC.

The chain is built from TRBV4-1 and TRBJ2-1; D gene unclear. The CDR3 has 13 amino acids. Germline-derived CDR1 and CDR2 are MGHRA and YSYEKL. V was pared by 2 bases and J by 4 bases, with 6 bases between. The CDR3, as DNA: TGCGCCAGCAGCCAATGGGGATACAATGAGCAGTTCTTC. It yields the protein CASSQWGYNEQFF.

The chain carries TRBV2 and TRBJ2-1; weak D call: TRBD2 (6 bases). The V gene's germline CDR1 is SNHLY and CDR2 FYNNEI. Trimming pared 4 bases from V and 3 bases from J, leaving 7 bases between. This CDR3 is built from 13 residues. The CDR3 loop reads CASSVRGYNEQFF. DNA for the CDR3: TGTGCCAGCAGTGTGCGGGGCTACAATGAGCAGTTCTTC.

The rearrangement links TRBV18 to TRBJ1-1, with 11 nucleotides matching TRBD1. V lost 3 bases to trimming and J lost 3 bases; unmatched junction nucleotides: 3. This CDR3 comprises 15 residues. CDR1 is KGHSH and CDR2 is LQKENI in the germline V gene. CDR3 DNA: TGTGCCAGCTCACCCCTGGGACAGGGGGACACTGAAGCTTTCTTT. It translates to CASSPLGQGDTEAFF.

J is TRBJ1-2 and V is TRBV28; D might be TRBD1 (5 bases). V was shortened by 9 bases and J by 4 bases, with 12 bases between the two germline ends. Per germline, CDR1 MDHEN and CDR2 SYDVKM. This CDR3 has 12 amino acids. The CDR3 is CASTGGFYGYTF. Here the CDR3 DNA reads TGTGCCAGTACCGGGGGGTTCTATGGCTACACCTTC.

The chain uses TRBV5-4 and TRBJ2-2; D unclear. The germline V gene encodes CDR1 SGHNT and CDR2 YYREEE (reference sequence). V lost 5 bases to trimming and J lost 0 bases, with 8 bases between them. The CDR3 has 14 residues. The CDR3 DNA reads as TGTGCCAGCAGTTTTGACCCGAACACCGGGGAGCTGTTTTTT. This sequence encodes CASSFDPNTGELFF.

V and J are TRBV4-1 and TRBJ1-4, with a tentative D call TRBD1 (5 bases). Germline CDR1 reads MGHRA; CDR2 reads YSYEKL. With 0 bases removed from V and 0 bases from J, the gap between germline ends came to 20 bases. This CDR3 contains 20 residues. In nucleotides, the CDR3 is TGCGCCAGCAGCCAAGATGGGACTTTCGACGGCTTTGCAACTAATGAAAAACTGTTTTTT. Translated: CASSQDGTFDGFATNEKLFF.

This chain links TRBV6-1 with TRBJ1-2; the match to TRBD1 covers 7 bases. Looked up from germline, CDR1 is MNHNS and CDR2 is SASEGT. This CDR3 spans 12 amino acids. V lost 5 bases to trimming and J lost 3 bases; unmatched junction nucleotides: 0. The CDR3 DNA is TGTGCCAGCAGTCAGGGGGACTATGGCTACACCTTC. Protein: CASSQGDYGYTF.

The chain has TRBV5-1 and TRBJ2-5; 8 nucleotides align to TRBD1. The junction had 10 bases not matched to a gene; V was cut back by 4 bases and J by 2 bases. The CDR3 length is 16 residues. Germline CDR1 reads SGHRS; CDR2 reads YFSETQ. CDR3 loop: CASSARARGRQETQYF. DNA of the CDR3: TGCGCCAGCAGCGCACGGGCCAGGGGGCGGCAAGAGACCCAGTACTTC.

The chain combines TRBV2 with TRBJ1-1, with 7 bases identical to TRBD1. The CDR3 totals 16 residues. V dropped 4 bases and J dropped 7; count of bases not matched to a gene: 15. Germline CDR1 SNHLY, CDR2 FYNNEI. This CDR3 is CASSGLTRGTADEAFF. CDR3 DNA: TGTGCCAGCAGTGGGCTGACGCGCGGGACAGCCGATGAAGCTTTCTTT.